The 7 T cell receptor beta chains below come from one sample, sequenced in a study of OX40 agonist ivuxolimab in advanced cancers. Profiling relied on immunoSEQ multiplex PCR, and the TCRdb table lists in-frame clones only, not all of them. Of 70,000 or so clones in the sample, more than 85% were seen once. The sample here was CD4+ or CD8+ T cells sorted from blood, taken in a trial of the OX40 agonist ivuxolimab. The origin of the receptors is an adult with an advanced solid tumor such as melanoma, head and neck, liver or kidney cancer.

V usage is TRBV9 and J usage is TRBJ1-3; 7 positions match TRBD1. The CDR3 contains 15 residues. Germline lookup yields CDR1 SGDLS and CDR2 YYNGEE. The V and J ends lost 3 bases and 1 base, in that order; junction bases with no gene match: 4. The CDR3 loop is CASSGAGGSGNTIYF. CDR3 DNA: TGTGCCAGCAGCGGAGCAGGGGGTTCTGGAAACACCATATATTTT.

The gene calls are TRBV7-8 and TRBJ2-3; 8 bases are shared with TRBD2. V gave up 1 base and J gave up 6 bases; unmatched junction bases: 9. Germline V gene data show CDR1 as SGHVS and CDR2 as FQNEAQ. This CDR3 comprises 16 residues. This CDR3 is CASSLDREGGGDTQYF. In nucleotides, the CDR3 is TGTGCCAGCAGCTTAGACCGGGAGGGGGGCGGTGATACGCAGTATTTT. The variable domain in full, completed from reference TRBV7-8 and TRBJ2-3, reads GAGVSQSPRYKVAKRGQDVALRCDPISGHVSLFWYQQALGQGPEFLTYFQNEAQLDKSGLPSDRFFAERPEGSVSTLKIQRTQQEDSAVYLCASSLDREGGGDTQYFGPGTRLTVL.

V usage is TRBV7-6 and J usage is TRBJ1-2; 7 nucleotides line up with TRBD1. With 3 bases clipped from V and 6 bases from J, the junction kept 7 bases outside the gene matches. This CDR3 spans 14 amino acids. Germline CDR1 SGHVS, CDR2 FNYEAQ. CDR3 amino acids: CASSFLGTAHGYTF. Here the CDR3 DNA reads TGTGCCAGCAGCTTCTTAGGGACAGCGCATGGCTACACCTTC.

This sequence joins TRBV9 and TRBJ2-7; D gene uncertain. From germline, CDR1 is SGDLS and CDR2 YYNGEE. Trimming removed 0 bases at V and 0 bases at J, with 13 bases between. This CDR3 has 16 amino acids. CDR3 DNA sequence: TGTGCCAGCAGCGTAGTAGAGTGGGCCCCCTCCTACGAGCAGTACTTC. This encodes CASSVVEWAPSYEQYF.

The chain is built from TRBV12-5 and TRBJ2-1, with 7 bases that match TRBD2. The germline V gene has CDR1 LGHNT and CDR2 FRNRAP. This CDR3 has 15 amino acids. With V trimmed by 0 bases and J by 8 bases, 7 bases remained unmatched. The CDR3 DNA sequence: TGTGCTAGTGGTTTGGTACCGAGACGGGGGGATGAGCAGTTCTTC. This translates into CASGLVPRRGDEQFF.

The chain joins TRBV2 to TRBJ1-2; D remains unclear. The CDR3 length is 10 residues. In germline, CDR1 is SNHLY, CDR2 FYNNEI. Trimming shortened V by 9 bases and J by 12 bases, and 14 bases separated the two germline ends. The CDR3 DNA follows: TGTGCCAGTGGGGAAGGGTGGCACACCTTC. It specifies CASGEGWHTF.

The chain carries TRBV4-1 and TRBJ2-7, with D hard to call. V was shortened by 5 bases and J by 3 bases, with 14 bases between the two germline ends. Germline V CDR1 and CDR2: MGHRA, YSYEKL. The CDR3 extends over 14 amino acids. The CDR3 DNA reads as TGCGCCAGCAGCAAGACTGGGGAAGTCTACGAGCAGTACTTC. Its protein product is CASSKTGEVYEQYF.